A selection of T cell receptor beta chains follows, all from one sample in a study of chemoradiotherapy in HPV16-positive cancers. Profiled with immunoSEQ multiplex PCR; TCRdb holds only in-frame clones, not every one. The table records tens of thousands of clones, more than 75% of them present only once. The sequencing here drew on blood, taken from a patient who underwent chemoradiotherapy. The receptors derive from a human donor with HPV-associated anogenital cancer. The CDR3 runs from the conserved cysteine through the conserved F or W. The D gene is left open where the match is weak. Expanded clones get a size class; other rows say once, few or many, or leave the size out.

cdr3_aa: CASGWGTVNTGELFF
cdr3_nt: TGTGCTAGTGGTTGGGGGACAGTGAACACCGGGGAGCTGTTTTTT
v_call: TRBV12-5
j_call: TRBJ2-2
clone_size: NA
d_call: TRBD1

cdr3_aa: CASSPRRETGYTF
cdr3_nt: TGTGCCAGCTCACCTCGGAGGGAGACTGGCTACACCTTC
v_call: TRBV18
j_call: TRBJ1-2
clone_size: once
d_call: NA

cdr3_aa: CASSKDRGSYNSPLHF
cdr3_nt: TGTGCCAGTAGTAAGGACAGGGGATCCTATAATTCACCCCTCCACTTT
v_call: TRBV19
j_call: TRBJ1-6
clone_size: NA
d_call: TRBD1

cdr3_aa: CASSQVGVLTDTQYF
cdr3_nt: TGCGCCAGCAGCCAAGTCGGAGTATTGACAGATACGCAGTATTTT
v_call: TRBV4-3
j_call: TRBJ2-3
clone_size: NA
d_call: NA

cdr3_aa: CASSLPGQGATDTQYF
cdr3_nt: TGCGCCAGCAGCTTACCGGGACAGGGAGCCACAGATACGCAGTATTTT
v_call: TRBV5-1
j_call: TRBJ2-3
clone_size: NA
d_call: TRBD1

cdr3_aa: CASSLVGGTGYSPLHF
cdr3_nt: TGTGCCAGCAGCTTAGTGGGGGGGACAGGGTATTCACCCCTCCACTTT
v_call: TRBV7-2
j_call: TRBJ1-6
clone_size: NA
d_call: TRBD1

cdr3_aa: CASSRAGGFPDTQYF
cdr3_nt: TGTGCCAGCAGTAGAGCGGGAGGGTTCCCAGATACGCAGTATTTT
v_call: TRBV9
j_call: TRBJ2-3
clone_size: NA
d_call: TRBD2

cdr3_aa: CASRFDQGAGTEAFF
cdr3_nt: TGTGCCAGCAGATTCGACCAGGGGGCAGGCACTGAAGCTTTCTTT
v_call: TRBV5-4
j_call: TRBJ1-1
clone_size: NA
d_call: TRBD1

cdr3_aa: CASSTTDQPQHF
cdr3_nt: TGTGCCAGCAGTACCACAGATCAGCCCCAGCATTTT
v_call: TRBV27
j_call: TRBJ1-5
clone_size: NA
d_call: NA

cdr3_aa: CASSPRDRGNYGYTF
cdr3_nt: TGTGCCAGCAGCCCCCGGGACAGGGGGAACTATGGCTACACCTTC
v_call: TRBV9
j_call: TRBJ1-2
clone_size: NA
d_call: TRBD1

cdr3_aa: CASSPLGVMAEAFF
cdr3_nt: TGTGCCAGCAGCCCCCTCGGGGTTATGGCTGAAGCTTTCTTT
v_call: TRBV11-3
j_call: TRBJ1-1
clone_size: NA
d_call: NA

cdr3_aa: CASSTWQGGGDTQYF
cdr3_nt: TGTGCCAGCAGTACATGGCAGGGCGGGGGAGATACGCAGTATTTT
v_call: TRBV27
j_call: TRBJ2-3
clone_size: NA
d_call: TRBD2

cdr3_aa: CASSSPGQGLILHGYTF
cdr3_nt: TGTGCCAGCAGCTCCCCCGGGCAGGGGCTCATATTGCATGGCTACACCTTC
v_call: TRBV7-9
j_call: TRBJ1-2
clone_size: NA
d_call: NA

cdr3_aa: CASSEYEQFF
cdr3_nt: TGTGCCAGCAGTGAATATGAGCAGTTCTTC
v_call: TRBV2
j_call: TRBJ2-1
clone_size: once
d_call: NA

cdr3_aa: CASSARSGTEAFF
cdr3_nt: TGTGCCAGCAGCGCCCGCAGTGGGACTGAAGCTTTCTTT
v_call: TRBV11-3
j_call: TRBJ1-1
clone_size: few
d_call: NA

cdr3_aa: CASSQFGLTDTQYF
cdr3_nt: TGTGCCAGCAGCCAGTTCGGGCTTACGGATACGCAGTATTTT
v_call: TRBV7-8
j_call: TRBJ2-3
clone_size: once
d_call: NA

cdr3_aa: CASDRGRDEQYF
cdr3_nt: TGTGCCTCGGACAGGGGGAGGGACGAGCAGTACTTC
v_call: TRBV30
j_call: TRBJ2-7
clone_size: NA
d_call: TRBD1

cdr3_aa: CASSYRDKQFF
cdr3_nt: TGTGCCAGCAGTTACCGGGACAAGCAGTTCTTC
v_call: TRBV6-5
j_call: TRBJ2-1
clone_size: NA
d_call: NA

cdr3_aa: CASSRRDKDEQYF
cdr3_nt: TGTGCCAGCAGCCGACGTGACAAAGACGAGCAGTACTTC
v_call: TRBV5-6
j_call: TRBJ2-7
clone_size: NA
d_call: NA

cdr3_aa: CASSQDLEGLEQFF
cdr3_nt: TGTGCCAGCAGCCAAGATCTGGAAGGGCTAGAGCAGTTCTTC
v_call: TRBV4-2
j_call: TRBJ2-1
clone_size: once
d_call: NA

cdr3_aa: CAWSPVAGGTDTQYF
cdr3_nt: TGTGCCTGGAGCCCGGTAGCGGGAGGCACAGATACGCAGTATTTT
v_call: TRBV30
j_call: TRBJ2-3
clone_size: NA
d_call: TRBD2

cdr3_aa: CAWSGGGTGSNSPLHF
cdr3_nt: TGTGCCTGGAGTGGGGGGGGGACAGGGAGTAATTCACCCCTCCACTTT
v_call: TRBV30
j_call: TRBJ1-6
clone_size: NA
d_call: TRBD1

cdr3_aa: CASRVQGANGYTF
cdr3_nt: TGTGCCAGCAGGGTTCAGGGGGCGAATGGCTACACCTTC
v_call: TRBV5-4
j_call: TRBJ1-2
clone_size: NA
d_call: TRBD1

cdr3_aa: CAWGGLAVRSSYNEQFF
cdr3_nt: TGTGCCTGGGGCGGACTAGCGGTACGGAGCTCCTACAATGAGCAGTTCTTC
v_call: TRBV30
j_call: TRBJ2-1
clone_size: once
d_call: TRBD2

cdr3_aa: CASSSGQGANQPQHF
cdr3_nt: TGTGCCAGCAGCTCCGGACAGGGGGCAAATCAGCCCCAGCATTTT
v_call: TRBV5-4
j_call: TRBJ1-5
clone_size: NA
d_call: TRBD1

cdr3_aa: CASSIRRGNTIYF
cdr3_nt: TGTGCCAGTAGTATAAGAAGAGGAAACACCATATATTTT
v_call: TRBV19
j_call: TRBJ1-3
clone_size: NA
d_call: NA

cdr3_aa: CASSLYGGTEAFF
cdr3_nt: TGTGCCAGCAGCTTATATGGAGGGACTGAAGCTTTCTTT
v_call: TRBV7-2
j_call: TRBJ1-1
clone_size: NA
d_call: NA

cdr3_aa: CASRDWGATNEKLFF
cdr3_nt: TGTGCCAGCAGGGATTGGGGGGCTACTAATGAAAAACTGTTTTTT
v_call: TRBV5-8
j_call: TRBJ1-4
clone_size: NA
d_call: NA

cdr3_aa: CASSNLQETQYF
cdr3_nt: TGTGCCAGCAGTAACCTCCAAGAGACCCAGTACTTC
v_call: TRBV6-5
j_call: TRBJ2-5
clone_size: NA
d_call: NA

cdr3_aa: CASSSSTSGRANEQFF
cdr3_nt: TGTGCCAGCAGCTCCTCGACTAGCGGGAGGGCGAATGAGCAGTTCTTC
v_call: TRBV5-4
j_call: TRBJ2-1
clone_size: NA
d_call: TRBD2

cdr3_aa: CASSLQAVQETQYF
cdr3_nt: TGTGCCAGCAGCTTACAAGCGGTCCAAGAGACCCAGTACTTC
v_call: TRBV5-6
j_call: TRBJ2-5
clone_size: NA
d_call: NA

cdr3_aa: CASSVGLAGREQYF
cdr3_nt: TGTGCCAGCAGCGTAGGTCTAGCGGGACGCGAGCAGTACTTC
v_call: TRBV9
j_call: TRBJ2-7
clone_size: NA
d_call: TRBD2

cdr3_aa: CASSLGLAGGVTDTQYF
cdr3_nt: TGTGCCAGCAGCTTGGGACTAGCGGGAGGGGTTACAGATACGCAGTATTTT
v_call: TRBV9
j_call: TRBJ2-3
clone_size: NA
d_call: TRBD2

cdr3_aa: CASSLEAAAYEQYF
cdr3_nt: TGTGCCAGCAGCTTGGAGGCAGCGGCCTACGAGCAGTACTTC
v_call: TRBV5-5
j_call: TRBJ2-7
clone_size: NA
d_call: NA

cdr3_aa: CASTRSGASGYGYTF
cdr3_nt: TGTGCCAGCACTCGATCTGGGGCGAGCGGGTATGGCTACACCTTC
v_call: TRBV6-1
j_call: TRBJ1-2
clone_size: NA
d_call: NA

cdr3_aa: CASSGVNRDKNSREQYF
cdr3_nt: TGTGCCAGCAGTGGCGTCAACCGGGACAAAAACTCGAGGGAGCAGTACTTC
v_call: TRBV6-1
j_call: TRBJ2-7
clone_size: NA
d_call: NA

cdr3_aa: CASSPRDRGAGGYTF
cdr3_nt: TGCGCCAGCAGCCCAAGGGACAGGGGGGCAGGTGGCTACACCTTC
v_call: TRBV5-1
j_call: TRBJ1-2
clone_size: NA
d_call: TRBD1

cdr3_aa: CASCPSTDTQYF
cdr3_nt: TGTGCCAGCTGCCCTAGCACAGATACGCAGTATTTT
v_call: TRBV28
j_call: TRBJ2-3
clone_size: NA
d_call: NA

cdr3_aa: CASSPSGYTGELFF
cdr3_nt: TGTGCCAGTAGCCCATCGGGTTACACCGGGGAGCTGTTTTTT
v_call: TRBV19
j_call: TRBJ2-2
clone_size: NA
d_call: NA

cdr3_aa: CAWSVLAGGGTDTQYF
cdr3_nt: TGTGCCTGGAGTGTACTAGCGGGGGGGGGCACAGATACGCAGTATTTT
v_call: TRBV30
j_call: TRBJ2-3
clone_size: NA
d_call: TRBD2